Listed below are T cell receptor beta chains from one sample, sequenced in a study of blood T cell repertoires in COVID-19. Only in-frame clones appear in the TCRdb table, and some are missing; sequencing was by immunoSEQ multiplex PCR. Altogether roughly 59,000 clones are present, around four fifths being singletons, with the ten largest covering 3.5%. The sequenced sample was peripheral blood. All receptors derive from a woman aged 80 or over with acute or convalescent COVID-19. Both conserved end residues are part of each CDR3.

V	J	CDR3
TRBV10-1	TRBJ1-5	CASSEGQGICNQPQHF
TRBV28	TRBJ1-1	CASSRQGGTEAFF
TRBV5-1	TRBJ1-6	CASRDQGGTYNSPLHF
TRBV13	TRBJ2-7	CASSSPGQGTYEQYF
TRBV5-4	TRBJ1-2	CASARDPMLANYGYTF
TRBV10-1	TRBJ2-3	CASSLAGADTQYF
TRBV24-1	TRBJ2-2	CATSDSSDRGNTGELFF
TRBV13	TRBJ2-2	CASSLRAPGQGGTWTGELFF
TRBV29-1	TRBJ2-1	CSVERIRTSGGYNEQFF
TRBV3-1/TRBV3-2	TRBJ2-2	CASSQDLLAANTGELFF
TRBV7-3	TRBJ2-2	CASSAYRVANTGELFF
TRBV19	TRBJ2-1	CASSPTYNEQFF
TRBV5-1	TRBJ1-1	CASRATGGSEAFF
TRBV19	TRBJ1-1	CASSWSGDTEAFF
TRBV14	TRBJ1-6	CASRWDRDSPLHF
TRBV19	TRBJ2-1	CATTGPHNEQFF
TRBV6-5	TRBJ2-5	CASSYSPGGAETQYF
TRBV28	TRBJ1-2	CASSLTPTVRGYTF
TRBV5-1	TRBJ2-7	CASSLGLAGSEQYF
TRBV7-2	TRBJ2-1	CASSLGPAGADNEQFF
TRBV7-9	TRBJ2-5	CASSLTTGMKETQYF
TRBV7-8	TRBJ1-1	CASSLGTGGVNTEAFF
TRBV5-1	TRBJ2-1	CASSSSGLEYNEQFF
TRBV9	TRBJ2-1	CASSVGAGETYNEQFF
TRBV12-3/TRBV12-4	TRBJ1-4	CASSSRLRLFF
TRBV2	TRBJ1-2	CASSGVEGGYTF
TRBV12-5	TRBJ2-1	CASGLFAGTSSNEQFF
TRBV3-1/TRBV3-2	TRBJ1-1	CASSQDPDSAEAFF
TRBV5-1	TRBJ2-5	CASSFSASGLQETQYF
TRBV10-2	TRBJ1-2	CASSSDKDYGYTF
TRBV27	TRBJ2-7	CASSDGAGVREQYF
TRBV4-1	TRBJ2-2	CASSQDFYRGNTGELFF
TRBV30	TRBJ1-4	CAWGQGASEKLFF